The 11 T cell receptor beta chains reported below all come from one sample, sequenced in a study of blood T cell repertoires in COVID-19. The repertoire was sequenced with immunoSEQ multiplex PCR; TCRdb's copy has only in-frame clones and lacks some. The sample yields under 50,000 clones, approximately 88% seen once. The sequenced sample consisted of peripheral blood. These receptors all stem from a human donor in a cohort sampled during active COVID-19.

This clone was seen a handful of times. This chain connects TRBV7-2 to TRBJ2-3; 7 nucleotides agree with TRBD2. This CDR3 comprises 13 residues. V was clipped by 4 bases and J by 4 bases; unmatched bases: 2. Germline V gives CDR1 SGHTA, CDR2 FQGNSA. The CDR3 is CASSSTSADTQYF. The DNA of the CDR3 is TGTGCCAGCAGCTCCACTAGCGCAGATACGCAGTATTTT.

The V gene is TRBV7-6, the J gene TRBJ2-1, with 9 bases fitting TRBD1. J was trimmed by 9 bases and V by 1 base; bases with no gene match: 10. The CDR3 runs to 16 residues. CDR1 is SGHVS and CDR2 is FNYEAQ in the germline V gene. The CDR3: CASSLVVGQGSSEQFF. The CDR3 DNA is TGTGCCAGCAGCTTAGTAGTGGGACAGGGATCGAGTGAGCAGTTCTTC.

Turning to this clone: The sample contains more than one DNA sequence encoding this CDR3. The chain links TRBV27 to TRBJ2-7; a possible D gene is TRBD2 (5 bases). Germline CDR1 MNHEY, CDR2 SMNVEV (reference sequence). V lost 5 bases, J lost 6 bases, and 14 bases lay in between. CDR3 length: 13 amino acids. As DNA, the CDR3 is TGTGCCAGCAGTCCCACGGTCGCGGGCGAGCAGTACTTC. Translating gives CASSPTVAGEQYF.

J is TRBJ2-3 and V is TRBV5-1, with TRBD2 matching over 8 bases. Germline CDR1 reads SGHRS; CDR2 reads YFSETQ. The V gene end was trimmed by 4 bases and the J gene end by 4 bases; junction bases not matched to a gene: 5. The CDR3 covers 14 residues. The CDR3 here is CASSPTSVADTQYF. Here the CDR3 DNA reads TGCGCCAGCAGCCCGACTAGCGTTGCAGATACGCAGTATTTT.

The chain joins TRBV5-5 to TRBJ1-5; possibly TRBD1 for D (6 bases). V was cut by 0 bases and J by 7 bases, with 8 bases left in between. The CDR3 spans 13 residues. The V gene's germline CDR1 is SGHKS and CDR2 YYEKEE (reference sequence). In DNA form, the CDR3 reads TGTGCCAGCAGCTTGGAAAGGGGGCAGCCCCAGCATTTT. Encoded protein: CASSLERGQPQHF.

The chain couples TRBV6-5 to TRBJ2-1; 7 bases agree with TRBD2. CDR1 and CDR2 from the germline V gene are MNHEY and SVGAGI. The CDR3 is made up of 15 amino acids. J gave up 2 bases and V 6 bases, and 7 bases lay outside the gene matches. The DNA of the CDR3 is TGTGCCAGCAGCTATAAAACTAGCGCCTACAATGAGCAGTTCTTC. Encoded protein: CASSYKTSAYNEQFF.

Only one count was recorded for this clone. The chain employs TRBV5-1 and TRBJ2-7, with D hard to call. The germline CDR1 and CDR2 sequences are SGHRS and YFSETQ. The CDR3 is 11 amino acids. V was pared by 3 bases and J by 2 bases, with 3 bases between. CDR3 sequence: CASSSAYEQYF. CDR3 DNA sequence: TGCGCCAGCAGCTCCGCCTACGAGCAGTACTTC. Together with reference TRBV5-1 and TRBJ2-7, the CDR3 gives the full variable domain: KAGVTQTPRYLIKTRGQQVTLSCSPISGHRSVSWYQQTPGQGLQFLFEYFSETQRNKGNFPGRFSGRQFSNSRSEMNVSTLELGDSALYLCASSSAYEQYFGPGTRLTVT.

The DNA of the CDR3 is TGTGCCAGCAGTCTTGGGGCGGGGAGTCAAGAGACCCAGTACTTC. This sequence encodes CASSLGAGSQETQYF. This rearrangement joins TRBV6-5 to TRBJ2-5; weak D call: TRBD2 (6 bases). This CDR3 region has 15 residues. Trimming pared 5 bases from V and 2 bases from J, leaving 15 bases between. Germline V gives CDR1 MNHEY, CDR2 SVGAGI.

This sequence joins TRBV6-4 and TRBJ1-2; 7 bases agree with TRBD1. J lost 4 bases, V lost 2 bases, and 7 bases had no gene match. CDR3 length equals 15 residues. CDR1 is MRHNA and CDR2 is SNTAGT in the germline V gene. As DNA, the CDR3 is TGTGCCAGCAGTGACCAAGGCAGGGGGGCCTATGGCTACACCTTC. This gives the protein CASSDQGRGAYGYTF.

This rearrangement joins TRBV2 to TRBJ1-2; tentatively, D is TRBD1 (5 bases). Trimming took off 7 bases at V and 0 bases at J, with 12 bases between the two ends. CDR3 length: 14 amino acids. Germline CDR1 is SNHLY and CDR2 is FYNNEI. The CDR3 DNA reads TGTGCCAGCAACCGACAGAAGGCTAACTATGGCTACACCTTC. Encoded protein: CASNRQKANYGYTF.

CDR3 sequence reads: CASSQESSYNEQFF. DNA for the CDR3: TGCGCCAGCAGCCAAGAGTCCAGTTACAATGAGCAGTTCTTC. The rearrangement joins TRBV4-1 to TRBJ2-1, with D hard to call. Per germline, CDR1 MGHRA and CDR2 YSYEKL. The CDR3 contains 14 residues. The ends were cut back, 0 bases at V and 4 bases at J, with 7 bases in the middle.